The rows below give T cell receptor beta chains drawn from one sample of a study of blood T cells in healthy people across ages. One entry per CDR3 protein, called by TCRdb with MiXCR from the 5' RACE reads. The sample has approximately 800,000 distinct CDR3 sequences, approximately 35% seen once. The specimen was blood. These receptors were collected from a man aged 18-30 years in good health. Both conserved end residues are part of each CDR3. The D gene is left open where the match is weak. Rows give clone size only sometimes, using once, few, many, or a class for an expanded clone.

v_call	clone_size	j_call	d_call	cdr3_nt	cdr3_aa
TRBV13	.	TRBJ2-5	TRBD1	TGTGCCAGCAGCCCGGGACAGTTTCGAGAGACCCAGTACTTC	CASSPGQFRETQYF
TRBV7-9	.	TRBJ2-1	.	TGTGCCAGCAGCCTAGATTCCGAGTCGACAAAAACCAACAATGAGCAGTTCTTC	CASSLDSESTKTNNEQFF
TRBV10-3	.	TRBJ2-6	.	TGTGCCATCAGCAGTAGCTCTGGGGTCAACGTCCTGACTTTC	CAISSSSGVNVLTF
TRBV12-3/TRBV12-4	.	TRBJ2-1	.	TGTGCCAGCAGTCCCAGGGGTTTTGGCATTCAGTTCTTC	CASSPRGFGIQFF
TRBV6-5	.	TRBJ2-7	TRBD1	TGTGCCAGCAGTTACGGGGACAGGGTGTTTTATGAGCAGTACTTC	CASSYGDRVFYEQYF
TRBV12-3/TRBV12-4	.	TRBJ2-1	.	TGTGCCAGCAGCCCCGACAGCATCAACAATGAGCAGTTCTTC	CASSPDSINNEQFF
TRBV10-3	.	TRBJ2-1	TRBD1	TGTGCCATCAACAGGGGGACGGGCTACAATGAGCAGTTCTTC	CAINRGTGYNEQFF
TRBV9	few	TRBJ2-5	.	TGTGCCAGCAGCGTAGCCCTAGCGCAAGAGACCCAGTACTTC	CASSVALAQETQYF
TRBV12-3/TRBV12-4	.	TRBJ2-3	.	TGTGCCAGCAGTTTACTTCGGGAAGATGCGCAATATTTT	CASSLLREDAQYF
TRBV27	.	TRBJ2-1	TRBD2	TGTGCCAGCAGTTTTGAGGCGGGAGTGAACAATGAGCAGTTCTTC	CASSFEAGVNNEQFF
TRBV20-1	.	TRBJ2-1	TRBD2	TGCAGTGCTAGAAAACTAGCGGCGCTCAATGAGCAGTTCTTC	CSARKLAALNEQFF
TRBV7-2	many	TRBJ2-3	.	TGTGCCAGCAGCTTAGGCGGACGGGATACGCAGTATTTT	CASSLGGRDTQYF
TRBV21-1	many	TRBJ2-7	.	TGTGCCAGCAGCAAAGGTCCCGCGAGCTCCTACGAGCAGTACTTC	CASSKGPASSYEQYF
TRBV29-1	many	TRBJ2-3	.	TGCAGCGTTGATGGCGGAACAGATACGCAGTATTTT	CSVDGGTDTQYF
TRBV10-3	.	TRBJ1-1	.	TGTGCCATCAGTGAAGGATGGGCGGAGGGGACTGAAGCTTTCTTT	CAISEGWAEGTEAFF
TRBV7-2	few	TRBJ2-7	.	TGTGCCAGCAGTTTGGGCCCAAATAGGGAGCAGTACTTC	CASSLGPNREQYF
TRBV6-6	once	TRBJ1-1	TRBD1	TGTGCCAGCAGAACACGGGACAGGGGGCAATACGAAGCTTTCTTT	CASRTRDRGQYEAFF
TRBV25-1	.	TRBJ1-2	.	TGTGCCAGCGCCTCGGGGCAGGGAAATGGCTACACCTTC	CASASGQGNGYTF
TRBV7-8	few	TRBJ1-5	.	TGTGCCAGCAGCCTGACCACTCTGGGGCAGCCCCAGCATTTT	CASSLTTLGQPQHF
TRBV7-9	.	TRBJ2-1	.	TGTGCCAGCAGCTTACCCAACGTGGGGGTACCGAGCTCCTACAATGAGCAGTTCTTC	CASSLPNVGVPSSYNEQFF
TRBV7-2	many	TRBJ2-1	.	TGTGCCAGCAGCTCGCAGGGGCACAATGAGCAGTTCTTC	CASSSQGHNEQFF
TRBV7-2	few	TRBJ2-5	.	TGTGCCAGCAGCTTAGCCACAGCAGAACAAGAGACCCAGTACTTC	CASSLATAEQETQYF
TRBV5-1	many	TRBJ2-7	.	TGCGCCAGCAGCTTGACAGGGAGCTCCTACAATGAGCAGTACTTC	CASSLTGSSYNEQYF
TRBV7-9	few	TRBJ2-1	.	TGTGCCAGCAGCTGGACACGGGGCTCCTACAATGAGCAGTTCTTC	CASSWTRGSYNEQFF
TRBV5-1	.	TRBJ2-7	.	TGCGCCAGCAGCTGGGGGGTCTCTAGGGGCAATGAGCAGTACTTC	CASSWGVSRGNEQYF
TRBV6-5	.	TRBJ2-3	TRBD2	TGTGCCAGCAAGAAGTCCGGGGGGTCCCGCACAGATACGCAGTATTTT	CASKKSGGSRTDTQYF
TRBV24-1	.	TRBJ1-2	TRBD1	TGTGCCGCAGGGGGGGAGTACTATGGCTACACCTTC	CAAGGEYYGYTF
TRBV11-1	.	TRBJ1-2	.	TGTGCCAGCAGCGGCAGGGATTTCGGCTACACCTTC	CASSGRDFGYTF
TRBV12-3/TRBV12-4	many	TRBJ2-7	TRBD1	TGTGCCAGCAGTCACGGACAGGGGGCTGTCGAGCAGTACTTC	CASSHGQGAVEQYF
TRBV20-1	few	TRBJ2-3	.	TGCAGTGCCCTCATCTCCCCGGGGACAACAGATACGCAGTATTTT	CSALISPGTTDTQYF
TRBV13	once	TRBJ1-1	.	TGTGCCAGCAGCTTAGCCCCCCGGGGGGTCTTGGACACTGAAGCTTTCTTT	CASSLAPRGVLDTEAFF
TRBV6-5	many	TRBJ2-5	.	TGTGCCAGCAGTGACGCCGGGAAAGAGACCCAGTACTTC	CASSDAGKETQYF
TRBV5-1	.	TRBJ2-5	.	TGCGCCAGCAGCCCAGGGCGCGGTGAACTGGAAGAGACCCAGTACTTC	CASSPGRGELEETQYF
TRBV28	many	TRBJ2-1	.	TGTGCCAGCACCATTGGGGGGAAGACATACAATGAGCAGTTCTTC	CASTIGGKTYNEQFF
TRBV29-1	once	TRBJ2-7	.	TGCAGCGCTGGCGGAGGTCTGGCCCAACGCGAGCAGTACTTC	CSAGGGLAQREQYF
TRBV25-1	.	TRBJ1-5	TRBD1	TGTGCCAACCGGACAGGGGGGTTCGGTCAGCCCCAGCATTTT	CANRTGGFGQPQHF
TRBV12-3/TRBV12-4	.	TRBJ1-1	TRBD1	TGTGCCAGCAGTCCGAATGCAGGGGGCGGGACTGAAGCTTTCTTT	CASSPNAGGGTEAFF
TRBV14	.	TRBJ2-7	.	TGTGCCAGCAGCCAAGCAGGAGTCGAGCAGTACTTC	CASSQAGVEQYF
TRBV7-6	.	TRBJ2-1	TRBD2	TGTGCCAGCAGCTTAGTGGCTAGCGGGGGAGGCTACAATGAGCAGTTCTTC	CASSLVASGGGYNEQFF
TRBV20-1	many	TRBJ2-7	.	TGCAGTGCTAGAGACCCCCTTGGCACGGCAGCTCCCTACGAGCAGTACTTC	CSARDPLGTAAPYEQYF
TRBV6-2/TRBV6-3	once	TRBJ1-2	.	TGTGCCAGCAGTTCCCTGGACAGCAAAGGCTACACCTTC	CASSSLDSKGYTF
TRBV9	few	TRBJ2-1	.	TGTGCCAGCAGCCTCCCTCATAGGGGTGACAATGAGCAGTTCTTC	CASSLPHRGDNEQFF
TRBV27	.	TRBJ1-1	.	TGTGCCAGCAGTCACACACGGGCGGACACTGAAGCTTTCTTT	CASSHTRADTEAFF
TRBV5-1	.	TRBJ2-7	.	TGCGCCAGCAGGGAGATTACAGGCTACGAGCAGTACTTC	CASREITGYEQYF
TRBV4-3	.	TRBJ1-5	.	TGCGCCAGCAGCCAAGGCCGGGTAAATAGCAATCAGCCCCAGCATTTT	CASSQGRVNSNQPQHF